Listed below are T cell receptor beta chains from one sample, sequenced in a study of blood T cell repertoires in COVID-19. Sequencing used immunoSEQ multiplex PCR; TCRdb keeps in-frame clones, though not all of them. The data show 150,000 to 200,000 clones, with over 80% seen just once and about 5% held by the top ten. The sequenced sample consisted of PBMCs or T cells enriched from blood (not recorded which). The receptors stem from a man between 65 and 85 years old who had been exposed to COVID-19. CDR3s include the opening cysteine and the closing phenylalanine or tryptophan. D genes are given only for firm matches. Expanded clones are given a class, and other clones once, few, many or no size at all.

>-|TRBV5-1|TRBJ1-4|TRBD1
CASSVRDREGKLFF
TGCGCCAGCAGCGTCCGGGACAGGGAGGGAAAACTGTTTTTT
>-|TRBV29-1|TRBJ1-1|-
CSVEEVGQPYTEAFF
TGCAGCGTTGAAGAGGTCGGACAGCCCTACACTGAAGCTTTCTTT
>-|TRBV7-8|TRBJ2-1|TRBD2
CASSSALAGGNEQFF
TGTGCCAGCAGCTCGGCCCTAGCGGGGGGTAATGAGCAGTTCTTC
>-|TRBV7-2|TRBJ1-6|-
CASSPSTGSISYNSPLHF
TGTGCCAGCAGCCCAAGTACAGGGTCTATATCCTATAATTCACCCCTCCACTTT
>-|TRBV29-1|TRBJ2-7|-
CSASGFGYEQYF
TGCAGCGCCAGCGGGTTTGGGTACGAGCAGTACTTC
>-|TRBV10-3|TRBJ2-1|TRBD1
CAISSDRVSYNEQFF
TGTGCCATCAGTTCGGACAGGGTGAGCTACAATGAGCAGTTCTTC
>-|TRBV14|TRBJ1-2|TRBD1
CASSQQGAYGYTF
TGTGCCAGCAGCCAACAGGGGGCATATGGCTACACCTTC
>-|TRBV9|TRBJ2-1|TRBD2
CASSPGGGSEFNEQFF
TGTGCCAGCAGCCCGGGGGGAGGGTCCGAGTTTAATGAGCAGTTCTTC
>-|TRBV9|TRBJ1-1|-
CASSVVWRPMNTEAFF
TGTGCCAGCAGCGTAGTGTGGCGGCCCATGAACACTGAAGCTTTCTTT
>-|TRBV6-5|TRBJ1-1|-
CASSYTAALAEAFF
TGTGCCAGCAGCTATACGGCGGCTCTGGCTGAAGCTTTCTTT
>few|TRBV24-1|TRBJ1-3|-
CATNIAGSGNTIYF
TGTGCCACCAATATAGCGGGCTCTGGAAACACCATATATTTT
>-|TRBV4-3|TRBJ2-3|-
CASTRAGKEENTDTQYF
TGCGCCAGCACCAGGGCAGGGAAGGAAGAGAACACAGATACGCAGTATTTT
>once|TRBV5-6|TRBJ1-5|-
CASSRAGKGGSNQPQHF
TGTGCCAGCAGCCGAGCTGGCAAGGGAGGGAGCAATCAGCCCCAGCATTTT
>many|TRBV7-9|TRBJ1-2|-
CASSLVVGAPNYGYTF
TGTGCCAGCAGCTTAGTAGTTGGAGCCCCTAACTATGGCTACACCTTC
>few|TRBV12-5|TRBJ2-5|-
CASGPHGKGTLGETQYF
TGTGCTAGTGGTCCCCATGGGAAGGGGACTCTTGGGGAGACCCAGTACTTC
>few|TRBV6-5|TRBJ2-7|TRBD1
CASKQGQGTYEQYF
TGTGCCAGCAAACAGGGACAGGGCACCTACGAGCAGTACTTC
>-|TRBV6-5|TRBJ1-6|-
CASSYSGRGGSPLHF
TGTGCCAGCAGTTACTCGGGCAGGGGCGGTTCACCCCTCCACTTT
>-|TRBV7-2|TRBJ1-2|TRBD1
CASSITGTAYGYTF
TGTGCCAGCAGCATTACCGGGACAGCGTATGGCTACACCTTC
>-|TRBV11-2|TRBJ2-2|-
CASSLRRGFRAGELFF
TGTGCCAGCAGCTTACGCAGGGGATTTCGGGCCGGGGAGCTGTTTTTT
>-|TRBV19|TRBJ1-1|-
CASSKAANTEAFF
TGTGCCAGTAGTAAGGCGGCGAACACTGAAGCTTTCTTT
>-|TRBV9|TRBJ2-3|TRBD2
CASSLGTSGGGRTQYF
TGTGCCAGCAGCTTAGGGACAAGCGGGGGGGGACGTACGCAGTATTTT
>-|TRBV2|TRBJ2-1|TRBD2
CASTGGGGPYNEQFF
TGTGCCAGCACCGGCGGGGGGGGACCCTACAATGAGCAGTTCTTC
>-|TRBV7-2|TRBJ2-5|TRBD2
CASSLAGGRGETQYF
TGTGCCAGCAGCTTAGCGGGCGGGAGGGGAGAGACCCAGTACTTC
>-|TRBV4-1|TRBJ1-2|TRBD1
CASSQPGTAQGGYTF
TGCGCCAGCAGCCAACCTGGGACAGCCCAAGGTGGCTACACCTTC
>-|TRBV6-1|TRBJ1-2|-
CASSENRVSNYGYTF
TGTGCCAGCAGTGAAAACCGAGTCTCTAACTATGGCTACACCTTC
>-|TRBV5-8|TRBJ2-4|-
CASPGNIQYF
TGTGCCAGCCCGGGTAACATTCAGTACTTC
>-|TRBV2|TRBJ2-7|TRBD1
CASSEPGQFYEQYF
TGTGCCAGCAGTGAACCGGGACAGTTCTACGAGCAGTACTTC
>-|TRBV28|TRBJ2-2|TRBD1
CASRGPGTGGGELFF
TGTGCCAGCAGGGGTCCCGGGACAGGGGGCGGGGAGCTGTTTTTT
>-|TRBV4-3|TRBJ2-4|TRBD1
CASSPGTEGTTNIQYF
TGCGCCAGCAGCCCGGGGACAGAGGGGACCACAAACATTCAGTACTTC
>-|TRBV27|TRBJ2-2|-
CASSLGPFTGELFF
TGTGCCAGCAGTTTAGGCCCTTTCACCGGGGAGCTGTTTTTT
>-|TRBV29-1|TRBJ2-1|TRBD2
CSVDFGGLAGRDEQFF
TGCAGCGTTGATTTTGGGGGACTAGCGGGCCGCGATGAGCAGTTCTTC
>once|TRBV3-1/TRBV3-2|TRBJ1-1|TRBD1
CASSRTGGAAFF
TGTGCCAGCAGCCGAACAGGGGGGGCGGCTTTCTTT
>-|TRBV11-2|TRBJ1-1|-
CASSLVGASYAFF
TGTGCCAGCAGCTTAGTAGGGGCCAGCTACGCTTTCTTT
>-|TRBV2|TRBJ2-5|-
CASSATVSTQYF
TGTGCCAGCAGTGCGACAGTTAGTACCCAGTACTTC
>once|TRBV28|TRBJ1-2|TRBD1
CASRAPGGAGGYTF
TGTGCCAGCAGGGCACCAGGGGGCGCAGGTGGCTACACCTTC
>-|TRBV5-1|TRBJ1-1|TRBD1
CASSLARDRGSFMNTEAFF
TGCGCCAGCAGCCTGGCCCGTGACAGGGGATCCTTTATGAACACTGAAGCTTTCTTT
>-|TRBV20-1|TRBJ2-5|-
CSASRIGQNQETQYF
TGCAGTGCTAGTAGGATAGGACAGAACCAAGAGACCCAGTACTTC
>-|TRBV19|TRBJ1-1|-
CASRRTVNTEAFF
TGTGCCAGTCGCCGGACAGTGAACACTGAAGCTTTCTTT
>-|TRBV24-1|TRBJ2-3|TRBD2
CATSDTGTSDTQYF
TGTGCCACCAGTGACACCGGGACTAGTGATACGCAGTATTTT
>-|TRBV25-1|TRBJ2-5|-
CASSASPETQYF
TGTGCCAGCAGTGCCTCCCCAGAGACCCAGTACTTC
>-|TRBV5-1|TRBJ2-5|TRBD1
CASSRSDRVEETQYF
TGCGCCAGCAGCCGTTCGGACAGGGTGGAAGAGACCCAGTACTTC
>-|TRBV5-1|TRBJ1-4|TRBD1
CASSLAPQGAGEKLFF
TGCGCCAGCAGCTTGGCACCACAGGGGGCAGGAGAAAAACTGTTTTTT
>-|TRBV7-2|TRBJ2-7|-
CASSPGPAGASYEQYF
TGTGCCAGCAGCCCGGGGCCCGCGGGGGCCTCCTACGAGCAGTACTTC
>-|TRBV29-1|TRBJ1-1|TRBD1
CSVPGQGAPLSAFF
TGCAGCGTCCCGGGACAGGGGGCGCCTTTGTCAGCTTTCTTT
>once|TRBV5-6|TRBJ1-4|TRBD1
CASSLLGTGSNEKLFF
TGTGCCAGCAGCTTGCTTGGGACAGGGTCTAATGAAAAACTGTTTTTT
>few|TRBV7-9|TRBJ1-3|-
CANHRALNTIYF
TGTGCCAACCACAGGGCCCTTAACACCATATATTTT